One sample yielded the 8 T cell receptor beta chains listed below, sequenced in a study of T cells in Graves' hyperthyroidism and ophthalmopathy. Amplified regions were TCR beta CDR3 sequences from RNA transcripts. The TCR CDR3 first-round RT-PCR relied on the HTBI primer set. TCRdb re-called the multiplex PCR reads through MiXCR, storing one row per CDR3 protein. This table holds about 420,000 distinct CDR3 sequences, approximately 14% found once. The source material was blood. All receptors come from a woman aged 18-29 years with Graves' hyperthyroidism.

This chain joins TRBV6-1 and TRBJ2-1; TRBD1 matches 11 bases. The CDR3 is 15 amino acids. Germline trimming cut 5 bases from V and 4 bases from J; bases unmatched to any gene: 4. Per germline, CDR1 MNHNS and CDR2 SASEGT. The CDR3 is CASSKGQGGYNEQFF. In DNA form, the CDR3 reads TGTGCCAGCAGTAAGGGACAGGGGGGGTACAATGAGCAGTTCTTC.

The V gene is TRBV10-2, the J gene TRBJ2-1; 10 bases agree with TRBD2. The germline gives CDR1 WSHSY, CDR2 SAAADI. This CDR3 contains 16 residues. The ends lost 8 bases at V and 6 bases at J; junction bases unmatched: 13. The CDR3 nucleotides are TGCGCCAGCTGGGGGTGGAGCGGGAGGGGTAGCAATGAGCAGTTCTTC. As protein: CASWGWSGRGSNEQFF.

This clonotype was seen more than once but under ten times. The chain is built from TRBV7-3 and TRBJ1-5, with TRBD1 matching 9 bases. The CDR3 has 14 amino acids. V shed 6 bases and J 5 bases; nucleotides not matched to a gene: 5. Germline assignment: CDR1 SGHTA and CDR2 FQGTGA. CDR3: CASRVGTGYQPQHF. CDR3 sequence (DNA): TGTGCCAGCAGGGTGGGGACAGGGTATCAGCCCCAGCATTTT.

This clonotype was detected ten times or more. The V and J genes are TRBV4-1 and TRBJ2-2; D gene uncertain. With 1 base removed from V and 0 bases from J, the gap between germline ends came to 6 bases. CDR1 MGHRA and CDR2 YSYEKL come from the germline V gene. This CDR3 has 15 residues. The chain's CDR3 is CASSQVVANTGELFF. The CDR3 nucleotides read TGCGCCAGCAGCCAAGTGGTGGCGAACACCGGGGAGCTGTTTTTT.

This sequence joins TRBV7-3 and TRBJ2-3, with 13 positions matching TRBD2. The trim removed 5 bases at V and 1 base at J, leaving 12 bases unmatched. CDR3 length: 19 amino acids. Germline assignment: CDR1 SGHTA and CDR2 FQGTGA. The CDR3 loop reads CASSPLGGLAGVGTDTQYF. The CDR3 nucleotides read TGTGCCAGCAGCCCCCTCGGCGGACTAGCGGGAGTGGGCACAGATACGCAGTATTTT. Supplemented by reference TRBV7-3 and TRBJ2-3, the full variable domain reads GAGVSQTPSNKVTEKGKYVELRCDPISGHTALYWYRQSLGQGPEFLIYFQGTGAADDSGLPNDRFFAVRPEGSVSTLKIQRTERGDSAVYLCASSPLGGLAGVGTDTQYFGPGTRLTVL.

The V and J genes are TRBV2 and TRBJ1-5; tentatively, D is TRBD1 (5 bases). Germline loops: CDR1 SNHLY, CDR2 FYNNEI. The CDR3 extends over 14 amino acids. Trimming took 6 bases from V and 11 from J, leaving 20 bases between them. The CDR3 DNA reads TGTGCCAGCAGGGGCCTCACAGGTCCGGCGGCCCAGCATTTT. Protein product: CASRGLTGPAAQHF.

In its sample, this clonotype was seen many times. The chain joins TRBV7-9 to TRBJ2-5, with 7 bases fitting TRBD2. The CDR3 length is 9 residues. CDR1 SEHNR and CDR2 FQNEAQ come from the germline V gene (reference sequence). In DNA, the CDR3 is TGTGCAGCGGGGGAGACCCAGTACTTC. As protein: CAAGETQYF. The full variable domain, its missing parts supplied by reference TRBV7-9 and TRBJ2-5, is DTGVSQNPRHKITKRGQNVTFRCDPISEHNRLYWYRQTLGQGPEFLTYFQNEAQLEKSRLLSDRFSAERPKGSFSTLEIQRTEQGDSAMYLCAAGETQYFGPGTRLLVL.

This clonotype was seen a few times. The J gene is TRBJ2-1, the V gene TRBV7-8; 7 bases match TRBD1. After removal of 4 bases from V and 5 bases from J, the junction contained 11 bases not matched to a gene. CDR1 is SGHVS, CDR2 FQNEAQ, per germline. CDR3 size: 16 residues. The DNA of the CDR3 is TGTGCCAGCAGCTCCATCCGAGGGGGCTCGGACAATGAGCAGTTCTTC. Its protein product is CASSSIRGGSDNEQFF.